Listed below are T cell receptor beta chains from one sample, sequenced in a study of shared clonotypes between healthy human individuals. Clones were sequenced by immunoSEQ multiplex PCR, and TCRdb holds only the in-frame ones, with some missing. The sample has roughly 2.5 million clones, over 85% seen once; the top ten hold around 0.14%. Sequenced: naive CD4+ T cells sorted from blood. All receptors come from a man aged 18-30 years in good health. Both conserved end residues are part of each CDR3. Each record gives: D gene, J gene, V gene, clone size, CDR3 protein, CDR3 DNA. The D gene is left open where the match is weak. Clone size is given for some rows only: seen once, a few or many times, or a class if the clone is expanded.

TRBD1,TRBJ2-2,TRBV5-1,NA,CASSLDPGQGTGELFF,TGCGCCAGCAGCTTGGACCCGGGACAGGGAACCGGGGAGCTGTTTTTT
TRBD1,TRBJ2-6,TRBV5-1,NA,CASSPIGTGGPTGANVLTF,TGCGCCAGCAGCCCGATCGGGACAGGGGGCCCAACTGGGGCCAACGTCCTGACTTTC
TRBD1,TRBJ2-7,TRBV19,NA,CASSTYTGGSYEQYF,TGTGCCAGTAGTACGTACACAGGGGGCTCCTACGAGCAGTACTTC
NA,TRBJ2-7,TRBV6-1,NA,CASSTRSIYEQYF,TGTGCCAGCAGTACCCGGAGTATTTACGAGCAGTACTTC
NA,TRBJ1-5,TRBV28,NA,CASSLGGLDQPQHF,TGTGCCAGCAGTTTAGGGGGTCTGGATCAGCCCCAGCATTTT
TRBD2,TRBJ2-3,TRBV5-1,NA,CASSRGLAAFSTDTQYF,TGCGCCAGCAGCCGCGGACTAGCGGCATTCTCCACAGATACGCAGTATTTT
NA,TRBJ1-2,TRBV5-1,NA,CASSLKSGEANYGYTF,TGCGCCAGCAGCCTCAAGTCGGGGGAAGCTAACTATGGCTACACCTTC
TRBD2,TRBJ2-5,TRBV9,NA,CASSSTSGSQETQYF,TGTGCCAGCAGTTCCACTAGCGGGAGTCAGGAGACCCAGTACTTC
TRBD1,TRBJ1-2,TRBV7-9,NA,CASSYGTGGYTF,TGTGCCAGCAGCTATGGGACAGGTGGCTACACCTTC
TRBD1,TRBJ2-6,TRBV5-1,NA,CASSQGQGAAGANVLTF,TGCGCCAGCAGCCAAGGACAGGGGGCAGCCGGGGCCAACGTCCTGACTTTC
TRBD2,TRBJ2-1,TRBV6-1,few,CASSEEAGVYEQFF,TGTGCCAGCAGTGAAGAGGCGGGAGTGTATGAGCAGTTCTTC
NA,TRBJ1-6,TRBV6-6,NA,CASTWDSYNSPLHF,TGTGCCAGCACATGGGACTCCTATAATTCACCCCTCCACTTT
TRBD1,TRBJ1-6,TRBV5-1,NA,CASSFDRGGSPLHF,TGCGCCAGCAGCTTTGACAGGGGAGGTTCACCCCTCCACTTT
TRBD1,TRBJ1-4,TRBV18,NA,CASSSVTGAIEKLFF,TGTGCCAGCTCATCAGTCACAGGGGCAATAGAAAAACTGTTTTTT
NA,TRBJ2-7,TRBV11-3,NA,CASSLNPDEQYF,TGTGCCAGCAGCTTAAACCCCGACGAGCAGTACTTC
NA,TRBJ2-5,TRBV30,NA,CAWRGQETQYF,TGTGCCTGGCGGGGGCAAGAGACCCAGTACTTC
TRBD1,TRBJ2-7,TRBV6-6,NA,CASSSGTGREQYF,TGTGCCAGCAGTAGCGGGACAGGGCGCGAGCAGTACTTC
TRBD1,TRBJ1-1,TRBV19,NA,CASSPQTGRVGTEAFF,TGTGCCAGTAGTCCGCAGACAGGGCGCGTCGGCACTGAAGCTTTCTTT
NA,TRBJ2-7,TRBV19,NA,CASSIEKSTPYEQYF,TGTGCCAGTAGTATCGAGAAAAGTACTCCCTACGAGCAGTACTTC
NA,TRBJ1-5,TRBV6-5,NA,CASRQGTGQPQHF,TGTGCCAGCAGACAGGGTACGGGGCAGCCCCAGCATTTT
TRBD1,TRBJ2-7,TRBV29-1,NA,CSVVDRVSAYEQYF,TGCAGCGTAGTCGACAGGGTTAGTGCCTACGAGCAGTACTTC
TRBD1,TRBJ2-5,TRBV5-4,NA,CASSSQGVQETQYF,TGTGCCAGCAGCTCTCAGGGGGTGCAAGAGACCCAGTACTTC
NA,TRBJ2-7,TRBV5-4,NA,CASSLEGSATYEQYF,TGTGCCAGCAGCTTGGAGGGTAGCGCCACCTACGAGCAGTACTTC
NA,TRBJ1-2,TRBV9,NA,CASSKQGIEGYTF,TGTGCCAGCAGCAAACAGGGAATCGAGGGCTACACCTTC
NA,TRBJ2-2,TRBV29-1,NA,CSGHSANTGELFF,TGCAGCGGGCATTCAGCGAACACCGGGGAGCTGTTTTTT
TRBD1,TRBJ2-6,TRBV6-1,NA,CASSGQGHSGANVLTF,TGTGCCAGCAGTGGACAGGGGCACTCTGGGGCCAACGTCCTGACTTTC
NA,TRBJ2-3,TRBV7-9,NA,CASSFLLGTDTQYF,TGTGCCAGCAGCTTCTTACTCGGCACAGATACGCAGTATTTT
NA,TRBJ1-1,TRBV7-8,NA,CASSFSGGGIFTEAFF,TGTGCCAGCAGCTTTAGTGGAGGGGGGATCTTCACTGAAGCTTTCTTT
NA,TRBJ2-7,TRBV6-1,NA,CASRAGTSFEQYF,TGTGCCAGCAGGGCCGGGACGTCGTTCGAGCAGTACTTC
NA,TRBJ2-5,TRBV10-3,once,CAIRAGSQETQYF,TGTGCCATCAGGGCAGGATCTCAAGAGACCCAGTACTTC
NA,TRBJ1-5,TRBV6-1,NA,CASHGLSPSNQPQHF,TGTGCCAGCCACGGCCTGTCTCCGAGCAATCAGCCCCAGCATTTT
NA,TRBJ2-1,TRBV2,once,CASREVSGEYNEQFF,TGTGCCAGCAGGGAAGTTTCGGGGGAATACAATGAGCAGTTCTTC
TRBD1,TRBJ2-1,TRBV7-3,NA,CASRPDRGNNEQFF,TGTGCCAGCAGACCAGACAGGGGAAACAATGAGCAGTTCTTC
NA,TRBJ2-7,TRBV28,NA,CASATPNSHYEQYF,TGTGCCAGTGCCACGCCAAACTCCCACTACGAGCAGTACTTC
TRBD2,TRBJ2-1,TRBV7-2,NA,CASSLDRLAGVYEQFF,TGTGCCAGCAGCTTAGATCGTCTAGCGGGAGTCTATGAGCAGTTCTTC
NA,TRBJ1-1,TRBV10-2,NA,CASRFLMNTEAFF,TGCGCCAGCCGGTTTCTGATGAACACTGAAGCTTTCTTT
NA,TRBJ2-7,TRBV6-5,NA,CASTYAEGGTYEQYF,TGTGCCAGCACCTACGCGGAGGGCGGGACCTACGAGCAGTACTTC
TRBD2,TRBJ2-7,TRBV2,NA,CASSELGLAGATYEQYF,TGTGCCAGCAGTGAACTAGGACTAGCGGGAGCAACCTACGAGCAGTACTTC
NA,TRBJ2-2,TRBV4-1,NA,CASSQGGGAGTGELFF,TGCGCCAGCAGCCAAGGGGGTGGGGCGGGAACCGGGGAGCTGTTTTTT
NA,TRBJ2-2,TRBV19,NA,CASSQVTGELFF,TGTGCCAGTAGTCAGGTAACCGGGGAGCTGTTTTTT
NA,TRBJ1-6,TRBV6-1,few,CASSDVGGGSPLHF,TGTGCCAGCAGTGATGTTGGCGGAGGTTCACCCCTCCACTTT
TRBD2,TRBJ2-3,TRBV7-2,NA,CASSRTSGGTQYF,TGTGCCAGCAGCCGGACTAGCGGGGGTACGCAGTATTTT
NA,TRBJ1-5,TRBV28,NA,CASTSTGYSNQPQHF,TGTGCCAGCACCTCTACAGGGTATAGCAATCAGCCCCAGCATTTT
NA,TRBJ1-2,TRBV6-1,NA,CASSAQALGGYGYTF,TGTGCCAGCAGTGCCCAGGCCTTGGGAGGGTATGGCTACACCTTC
TRBD1,TRBJ1-4,TRBV6-5,NA,CASSRDREKLFF,TGTGCCAGCAGCCGGGACAGAGAAAAACTGTTTTTT
NA,TRBJ2-3,TRBV6-5,NA,CASSYGPGIGTDTQYF,TGTGCCAGCAGTTATGGGCCCGGTATCGGTACAGATACGCAGTATTTT
NA,TRBJ1-1,TRBV29-1,NA,CSVGQLMNTEAFF,TGCAGCGTTGGACAGCTAATGAACACTGAAGCTTTCTTT
NA,TRBJ2-3,TRBV18,few,CASSGRDTRTDTQYF,TGTGCCAGCTCAGGGCGGGACACGCGCACAGATACGCAGTATTTT
TRBD1,TRBJ2-7,TRBV25-1,NA,CASSASTPDRAETYEQYF,TGTGCCAGCAGTGCCTCAACCCCGGACAGGGCCGAGACCTACGAGCAGTACTTC
TRBD1,TRBJ2-5,TRBV2,NA,CASSEPSWTGRETQYF,TGTGCCAGCAGTGAACCATCCTGGACAGGGCGGGAGACCCAGTACTTC
NA,TRBJ1-2,TRBV28,NA,CASRGTEDRGYTF,TGTGCCAGCAGGGGGACGGAAGATAGGGGCTACACCTTC
TRBD2,TRBJ2-5,TRBV7-9,NA,CASSRLATETQYF,TGTGCCAGCAGCCGACTAGCGACTGAGACCCAGTACTTC
NA,TRBJ1-5,TRBV10-2,NA,CASSDEQGNQPQHF,TGCGCCAGCAGCGACGAACAGGGCAATCAGCCCCAGCATTTT
TRBD1,TRBJ2-2,TRBV6-5,NA,CATSGTGNGELFF,TGTGCCACCTCCGGGACAGGGAACGGGGAGCTGTTTTTT